This T cell receptor (beta chain) was recorded in a study of T cell responses to AZD1222 COVID-19 vaccine. Study background: Second doses at about 4 or about 12 weeks were pooled.

The CDR3 extends over 16 amino acids. With 4 bases clipped from V and 2 bases from J, the junction kept 8 bases outside the gene matches. Germline values: CDR1 SGHRS, CDR2 YFSETQ. The protocol was immunoSEQ multiplex PCR, while the TCRdb copy is restricted to in-frame clones and leaves out a portion. The sample lists 40,000 to 45,000 clones, over 80% occurring once. The chain employs TRBV5-1 and TRBJ2-1; 8 bases map to TRBD1. Sequencing used peripheral blood, obtained on day 0 of AZD1222 vaccination. The TCR sequence derives from an adult in good health. The DNA for the CDR3 is TGCGCCAGCAGCACGCGACCGGACAGGGCCTACAATGAGCAGTTCTTC. It encodes CASSTRPDRAYNEQFF.